This T cell receptor beta chain was identified during a study of shared clonotypes between healthy human individuals. This clone was seen more than once but under ten times. Its specificity is not known. Genomic DNA (from each subset) was split evenly across several immunoSEQ plates. Sequenced by immunoSEQ multiplex PCR; TCRdb stores in-frame clones only, minus some. Of about 2,500,000 clones in the sample, more than 90% were seen once. Overall study findings and caveats: Some clonotypes were shared by all four sorted-subset donors, while others were not shared. The non-shared ones had lower generation probabilities than the shared ones. Depth was large, yet rarefaction showed that sorted-subset sequencing was incomplete.

Sequencing used naive CD4+ T cells sorted from blood. Subset denoted: CD45RA+ positively selected. This receptor was taken from a man aged 18 to 29 in good health.

The CDR3 bases are TGTGCGACGCGGGGACAGGGGATCTATGGCTACACCTTC. This translates into CATRGQGIYGYTF. The chain uses TRBV10-3 and TRBJ1-2; 10 positions match TRBD1. Germline CDR1 is ENHRY and CDR2 is SYGVKD. The CDR3 length is 13 residues.